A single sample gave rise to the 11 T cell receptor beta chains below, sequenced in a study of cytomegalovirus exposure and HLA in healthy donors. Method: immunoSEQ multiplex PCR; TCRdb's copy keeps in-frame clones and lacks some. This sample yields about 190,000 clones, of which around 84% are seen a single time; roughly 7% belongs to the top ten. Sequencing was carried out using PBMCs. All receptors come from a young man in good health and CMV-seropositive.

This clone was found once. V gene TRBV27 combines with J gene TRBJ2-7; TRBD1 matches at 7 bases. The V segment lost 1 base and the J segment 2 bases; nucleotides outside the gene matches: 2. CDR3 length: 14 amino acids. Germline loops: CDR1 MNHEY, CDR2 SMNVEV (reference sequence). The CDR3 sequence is CASSLWDRPYEQYF. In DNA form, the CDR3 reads TGTGCCAGCAGTTTATGGGACAGACCCTACGAGCAGTACTTC.

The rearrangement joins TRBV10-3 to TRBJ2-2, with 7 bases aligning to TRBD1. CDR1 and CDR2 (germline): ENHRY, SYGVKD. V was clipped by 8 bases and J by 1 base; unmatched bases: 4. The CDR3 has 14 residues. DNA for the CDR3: TGTGCCATCCGTCGGACAGGGAACACCGGGGAGCTGTTTTTT. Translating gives CAIRRTGNTGELFF.

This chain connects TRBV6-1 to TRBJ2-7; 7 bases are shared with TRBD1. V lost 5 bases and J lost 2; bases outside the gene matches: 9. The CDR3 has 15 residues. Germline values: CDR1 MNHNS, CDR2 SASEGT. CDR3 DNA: TGTGCCAGCAGTCCCCTGAGTGACAGGGCCTACGAGCAGTACTTC. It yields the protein CASSPLSDRAYEQYF.

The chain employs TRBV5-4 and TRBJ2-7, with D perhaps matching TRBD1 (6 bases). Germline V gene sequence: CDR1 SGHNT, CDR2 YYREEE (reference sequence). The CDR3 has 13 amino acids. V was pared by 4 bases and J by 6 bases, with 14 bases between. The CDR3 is CASSPYRVREQYF. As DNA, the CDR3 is TGTGCCAGCAGCCCTTACAGGGTTCGCGAGCAGTACTTC.

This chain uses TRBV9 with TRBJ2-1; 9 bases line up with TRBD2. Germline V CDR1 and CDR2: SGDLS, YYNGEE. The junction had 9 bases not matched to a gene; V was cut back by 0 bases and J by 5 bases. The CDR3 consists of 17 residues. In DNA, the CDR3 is TGTGCCAGCAGCGTAGGTTTCAGCGGGAGGAGCGACAATGAGCAGTTCTTC. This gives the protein CASSVGFSGRSDNEQFF.

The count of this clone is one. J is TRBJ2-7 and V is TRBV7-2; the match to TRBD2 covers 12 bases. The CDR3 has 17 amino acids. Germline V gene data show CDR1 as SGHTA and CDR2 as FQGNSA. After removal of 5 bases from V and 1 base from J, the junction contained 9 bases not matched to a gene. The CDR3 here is CASSMKTSGGISYEQYF. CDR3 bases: TGTGCCAGCAGCATGAAGACTAGCGGGGGTATTTCCTACGAGCAGTACTTC.

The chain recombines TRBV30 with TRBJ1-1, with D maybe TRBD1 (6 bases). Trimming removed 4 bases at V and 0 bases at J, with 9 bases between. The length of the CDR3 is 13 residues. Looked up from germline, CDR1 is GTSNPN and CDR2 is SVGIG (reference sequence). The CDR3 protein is CAWTRDMNTEAFF. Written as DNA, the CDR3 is TGTGCCTGGACCAGGGACATGAACACTGAAGCTTTCTTT. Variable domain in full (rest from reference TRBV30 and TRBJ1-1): SQTIHQWPATLVQPVGSPLSLECTVEGTSNPNLYWYRQAAGRGLQLLFYSVGIGQISSEVPQNLSASRPQDRQFILSSKKLLLSDSGFYLCAWTRDMNTEAFFGQGTRLTVV.

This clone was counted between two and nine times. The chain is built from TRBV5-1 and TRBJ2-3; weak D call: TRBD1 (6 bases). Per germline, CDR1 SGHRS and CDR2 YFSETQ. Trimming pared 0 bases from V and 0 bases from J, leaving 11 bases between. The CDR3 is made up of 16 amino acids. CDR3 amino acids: CASSLVLGGSTDTQYF. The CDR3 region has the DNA TGCGCCAGCAGCTTGGTGCTAGGGGGTAGCACAGATACGCAGTATTTT.

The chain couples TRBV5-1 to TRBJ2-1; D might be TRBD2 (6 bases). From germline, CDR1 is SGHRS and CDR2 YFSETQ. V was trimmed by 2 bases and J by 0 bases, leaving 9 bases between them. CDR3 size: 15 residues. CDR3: CASSFEGLSYNEQFF. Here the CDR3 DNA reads TGCGCCAGCAGCTTCGAGGGACTCTCCTACAATGAGCAGTTCTTC.

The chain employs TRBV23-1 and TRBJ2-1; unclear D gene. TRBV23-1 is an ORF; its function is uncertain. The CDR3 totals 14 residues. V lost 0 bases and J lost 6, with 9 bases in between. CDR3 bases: TGCGCCAGCAGTCAATCAAACAGATGCAATGAGCAGTTCTTC. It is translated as CASSQSNRCNEQFF.

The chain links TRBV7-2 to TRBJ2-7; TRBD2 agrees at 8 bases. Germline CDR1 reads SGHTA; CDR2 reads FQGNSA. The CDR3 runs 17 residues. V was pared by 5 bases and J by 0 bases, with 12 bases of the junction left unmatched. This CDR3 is CASSPGVAGLSSYEQYF. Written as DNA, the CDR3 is TGTGCCAGCAGCCCCGGGGTAGCGGGGCTCAGCTCCTACGAGCAGTACTTC.